This T cell receptor (beta chain) stems from a study of blood T cell repertoires in COVID-19. The table came from immunoSEQ multiplex PCR; TCRdb's copy has only in-frame clones and leaves some out. This sample carries about 380,000 clones, about 88% of them seen once, and the ten largest clones take approximately 1.2%. Germline lookup yields CDR1 GTSNPN and CDR2 SVGIG (reference sequence). The CDR3 sequence is 13 residues long. Trimming cost V 3 bases and J 2 bases, with 10 bases left between them. The sequencing sample was made of PBMCs or T cells enriched from blood (not recorded which). This receptor was obtained from a woman between 18 and 29 years old who had recovered from COVID-19. The chain carries TRBV30 and TRBJ1-1, with TRBD1 as a possible D gene (6 bases). CDR3 nucleotides: TGTGCCTGGAGAAAACAGGGAAACACTGAAGCTTTCTTT. Translating gives CAWRKQGNTEAFF.